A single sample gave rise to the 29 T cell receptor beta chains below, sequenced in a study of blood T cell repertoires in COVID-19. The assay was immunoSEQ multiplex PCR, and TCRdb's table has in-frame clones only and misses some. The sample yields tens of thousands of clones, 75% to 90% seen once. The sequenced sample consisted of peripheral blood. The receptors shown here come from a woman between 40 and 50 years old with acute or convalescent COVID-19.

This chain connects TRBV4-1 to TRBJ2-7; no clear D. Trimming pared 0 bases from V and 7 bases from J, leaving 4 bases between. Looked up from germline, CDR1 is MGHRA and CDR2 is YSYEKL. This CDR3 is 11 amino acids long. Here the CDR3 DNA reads TGCGCCAGCAGCCAAGACAGTGAGCAGTACTTC. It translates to CASSQDSEQYF.

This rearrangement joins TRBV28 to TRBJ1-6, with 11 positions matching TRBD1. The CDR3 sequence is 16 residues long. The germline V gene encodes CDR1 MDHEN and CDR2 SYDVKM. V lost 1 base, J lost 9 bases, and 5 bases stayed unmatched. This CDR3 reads CASSLFSGTGGSPLHF. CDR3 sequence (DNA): TGTGCCAGCAGTTTATTCTCTGGGACAGGGGGTTCACCCCTCCACTTT.

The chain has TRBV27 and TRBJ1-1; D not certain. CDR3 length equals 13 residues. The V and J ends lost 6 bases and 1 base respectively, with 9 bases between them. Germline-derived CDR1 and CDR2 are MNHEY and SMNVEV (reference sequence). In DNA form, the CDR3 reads TGTGCCAGCAGCCCGTGGAGGAACACTGAAGCTTTCTTT. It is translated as CASSPWRNTEAFF.

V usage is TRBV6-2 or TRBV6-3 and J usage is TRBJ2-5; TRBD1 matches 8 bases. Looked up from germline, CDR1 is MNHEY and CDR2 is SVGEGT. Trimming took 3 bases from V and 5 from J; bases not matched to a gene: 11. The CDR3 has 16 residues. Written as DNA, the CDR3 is TGTGCCAGCAGTTATGGTGACGCCAGGGGGCCGGAGACCCAGTACTTC. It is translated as CASSYGDARGPETQYF.

In DNA form, the CDR3 reads TGTGCCAGCAGCGTAGTCCCCAAGCTATACAATGAGCAGTTCTTC. Translating it yields CASSVVPKLYNEQFF. The chain uses TRBV9 and TRBJ2-1; D ambiguous. With 0 bases removed from V and 4 bases from J, the gap between germline ends came to 11 bases. Germline V CDR1 and CDR2: SGDLS, YYNGEE. There are 15 residues in the CDR3.

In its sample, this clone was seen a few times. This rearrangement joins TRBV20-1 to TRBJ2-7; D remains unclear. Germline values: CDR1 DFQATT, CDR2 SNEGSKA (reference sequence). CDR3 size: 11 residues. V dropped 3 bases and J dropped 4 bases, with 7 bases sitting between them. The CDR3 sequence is CSARGQYEQYF. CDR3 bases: TGCAGTGCTAGGGGCCAGTACGAGCAGTACTTC.

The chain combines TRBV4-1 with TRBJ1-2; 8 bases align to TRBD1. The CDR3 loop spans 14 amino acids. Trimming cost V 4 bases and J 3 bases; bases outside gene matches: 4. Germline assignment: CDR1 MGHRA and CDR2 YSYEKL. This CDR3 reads CASSPTQGDYGYTF. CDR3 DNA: TGCGCCAGCAGCCCGACACAGGGGGACTATGGCTACACCTTC.

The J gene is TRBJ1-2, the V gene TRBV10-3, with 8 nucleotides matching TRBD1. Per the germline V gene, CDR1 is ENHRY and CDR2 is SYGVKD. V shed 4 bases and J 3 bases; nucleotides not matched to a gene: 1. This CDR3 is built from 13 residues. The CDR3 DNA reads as TGTGCCATCAGTGTGACAGGGGACTATGGCTACACCTTC. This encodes CAISVTGDYGYTF.

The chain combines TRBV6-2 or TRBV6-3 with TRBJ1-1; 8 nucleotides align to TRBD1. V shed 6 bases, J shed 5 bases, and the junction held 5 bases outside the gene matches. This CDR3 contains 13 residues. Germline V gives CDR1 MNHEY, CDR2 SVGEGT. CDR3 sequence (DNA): TGTGCCAGCAGCCAGGGGGCGGTTACTGAAGCTTTCTTT. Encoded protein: CASSQGAVTEAFF.

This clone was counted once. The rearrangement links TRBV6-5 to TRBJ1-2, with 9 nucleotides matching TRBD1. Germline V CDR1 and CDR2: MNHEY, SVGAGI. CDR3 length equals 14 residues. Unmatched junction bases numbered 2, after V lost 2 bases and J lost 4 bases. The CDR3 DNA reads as TGTGCCAGCAGTTACGGACAGGGGTTCTATGGCTACACCTTC. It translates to CASSYGQGFYGYTF.

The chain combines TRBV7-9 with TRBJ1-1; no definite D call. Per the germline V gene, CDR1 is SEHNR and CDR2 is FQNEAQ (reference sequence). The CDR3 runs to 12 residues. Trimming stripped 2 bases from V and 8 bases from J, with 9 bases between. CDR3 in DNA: TGTGCCAGCAGCTTATCCCAATCCGAAGCTTTCTTT. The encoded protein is CASSLSQSEAFF. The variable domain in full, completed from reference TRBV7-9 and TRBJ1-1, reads DTGVSQNPRHKITKRGQNVTFRCDPISEHNRLYWYRQTLGQGPEFLTYFQNEAQLEKSRLLSDRFSAERPKGSFSTLEIQRTEQGDSAMYLCASSLSQSEAFFGQGTRLTVV.

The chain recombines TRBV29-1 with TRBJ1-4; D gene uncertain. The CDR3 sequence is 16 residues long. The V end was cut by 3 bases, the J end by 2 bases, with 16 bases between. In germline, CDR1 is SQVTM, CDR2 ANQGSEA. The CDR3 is CSVDPGEGGTNEKLFF. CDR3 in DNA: TGCAGCGTTGACCCCGGGGAGGGAGGCACTAATGAAAAACTGTTTTTT.

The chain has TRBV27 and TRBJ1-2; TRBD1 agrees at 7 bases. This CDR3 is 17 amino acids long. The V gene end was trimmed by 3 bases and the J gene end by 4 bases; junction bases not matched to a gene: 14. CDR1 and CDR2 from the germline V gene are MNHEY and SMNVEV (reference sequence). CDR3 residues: CASSFFYYRDSFYGYTF. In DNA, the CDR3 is TGTGCCAGCAGTTTTTTTTACTATCGGGACAGTTTCTATGGCTACACCTTC.

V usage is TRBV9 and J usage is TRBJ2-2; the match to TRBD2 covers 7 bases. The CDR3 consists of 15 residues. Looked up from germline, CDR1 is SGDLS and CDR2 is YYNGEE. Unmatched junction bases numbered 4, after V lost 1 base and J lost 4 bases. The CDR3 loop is CASSVQGGGTGELFF. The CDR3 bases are TGTGCCAGCAGCGTACAGGGCGGGGGCACCGGGGAGCTGTTTTTT.

The CDR3 DNA reads TGTGCCAGCGGATCAGGGATAAATGAAAAACTGTTTTTT. Its protein is CASGSGINEKLFF. The V and J genes are TRBV13 and TRBJ1-4; perhaps TRBD1 as D (5 bases). Germline assignment: CDR1 PRHDT and CDR2 FYEKMQ (reference sequence). The CDR3 is 13 amino acids. V lost 8 bases and J 5 bases, leaving 12 bases between the germline ends.

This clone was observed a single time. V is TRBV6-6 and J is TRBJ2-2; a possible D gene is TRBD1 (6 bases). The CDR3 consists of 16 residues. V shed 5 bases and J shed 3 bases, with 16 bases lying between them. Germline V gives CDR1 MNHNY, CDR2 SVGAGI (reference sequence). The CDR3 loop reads CASSVAGTPDTGELFF. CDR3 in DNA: TGTGCCAGCAGTGTCGCCGGGACACCGGACACCGGGGAGCTGTTTTTT.

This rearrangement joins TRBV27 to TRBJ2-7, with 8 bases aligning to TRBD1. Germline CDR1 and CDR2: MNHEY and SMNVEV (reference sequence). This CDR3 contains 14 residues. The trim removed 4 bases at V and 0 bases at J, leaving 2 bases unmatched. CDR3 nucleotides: TGTGCCAGCAGTTGGACAGGGAGCTCCTACGAGCAGTACTTC. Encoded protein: CASSWTGSSYEQYF.

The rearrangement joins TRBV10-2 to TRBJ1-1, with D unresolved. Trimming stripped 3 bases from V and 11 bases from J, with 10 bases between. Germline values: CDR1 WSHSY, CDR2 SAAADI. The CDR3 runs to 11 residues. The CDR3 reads CASSDRGRAFF. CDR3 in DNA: TGCGCCAGCAGTGACCGCGGTCGGGCTTTCTTT.

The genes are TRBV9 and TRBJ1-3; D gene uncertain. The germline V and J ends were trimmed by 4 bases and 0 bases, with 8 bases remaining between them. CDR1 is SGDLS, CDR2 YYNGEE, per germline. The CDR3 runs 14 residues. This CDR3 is CASSFEDSGNTIYF. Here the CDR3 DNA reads TGTGCCAGCAGCTTTGAGGACTCTGGAAACACCATATATTTT. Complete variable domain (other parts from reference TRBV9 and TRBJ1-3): DSGVTQTPKHLITATGQRVTLRCSPRSGDLSVYWYQQSLDQGLQFLIQYYNGEERAKGNILERFSAQQFPDLHSELNLSSLELGDSALYFCASSFEDSGNTIYFGEGSWLTVV.

The CDR3 sequence is CASSSSGSYNEQFF. The CDR3 nucleotides read TGTGCCAGCAGCTCTTCGGGCTCCTACAATGAGCAGTTCTTC. The rearrangement uses TRBV28 and TRBJ2-1; no reliable D call. V was pared by 6 bases and J by 0 bases, with 9 bases between. Germline loops: CDR1 MDHEN, CDR2 SYDVKM. CDR3 size: 14 residues.

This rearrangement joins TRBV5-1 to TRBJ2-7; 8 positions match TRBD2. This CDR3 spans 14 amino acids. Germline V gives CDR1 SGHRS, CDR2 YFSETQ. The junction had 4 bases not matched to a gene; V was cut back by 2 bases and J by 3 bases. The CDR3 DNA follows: TGCGCCAGCAGCTTATCGCGGGAGGTCTACGAGCAGTACTTC. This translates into CASSLSREVYEQYF.

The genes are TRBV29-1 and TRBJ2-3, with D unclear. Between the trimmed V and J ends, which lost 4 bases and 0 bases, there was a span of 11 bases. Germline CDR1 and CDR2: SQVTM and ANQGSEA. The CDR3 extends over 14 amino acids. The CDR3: CSVVGATSTDTQYF. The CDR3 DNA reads TGCAGCGTTGTCGGTGCTACTAGCACAGATACGCAGTATTTT.

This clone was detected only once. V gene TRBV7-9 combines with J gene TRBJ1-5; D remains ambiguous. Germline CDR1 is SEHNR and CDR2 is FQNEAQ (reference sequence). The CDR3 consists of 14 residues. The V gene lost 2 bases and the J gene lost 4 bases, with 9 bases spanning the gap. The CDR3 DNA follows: TGTGCCAGCAGCTTAAAAGGAGAGAATCAGCCCCAGCATTTT. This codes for CASSLKGENQPQHF.

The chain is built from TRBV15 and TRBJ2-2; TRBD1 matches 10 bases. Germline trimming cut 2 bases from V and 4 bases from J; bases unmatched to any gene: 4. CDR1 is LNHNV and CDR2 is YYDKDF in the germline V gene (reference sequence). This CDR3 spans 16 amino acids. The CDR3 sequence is CATSRYRTGGTGELFF. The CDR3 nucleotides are TGTGCCACCAGCAGATACCGGACAGGGGGCACCGGGGAGCTGTTTTTT.

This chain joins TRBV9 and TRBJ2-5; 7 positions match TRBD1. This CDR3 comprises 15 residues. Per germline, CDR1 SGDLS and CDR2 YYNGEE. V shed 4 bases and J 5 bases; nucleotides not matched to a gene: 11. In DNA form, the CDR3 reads TGTGCCAGCAGCCCTAGCACAGGGGCTATTGAGACCCAGTACTTC. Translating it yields CASSPSTGAIETQYF.

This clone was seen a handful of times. The CDR3 reads CASSSHNQPQHF. CDR3 DNA sequence: TGTGCCAGCAGTTCCCATAATCAGCCCCAGCATTTT. The chain recombines TRBV6-6 with TRBJ1-5; D is unclear. V lost 4 bases and J 4 bases, leaving 5 bases between the germline ends. The CDR3 contains 12 residues. Germline V lookup: CDR1 MNHNY, CDR2 SVGAGI (reference sequence).

The CDR3 DNA sequence: TGTGCCAGCAGTTTAGATAGGGGCACTGAAGCTTTCTTT. Its translation is CASSLDRGTEAFF. The rearrangement uses TRBV27 and TRBJ1-1; perhaps TRBD1 as D (5 bases). The CDR3 spans 13 residues. CDR1 is MNHEY and CDR2 is SMNVEV in the germline V gene (reference sequence). The V gene lost 2 bases and the J gene lost 4 bases, with 8 bases spanning the gap.

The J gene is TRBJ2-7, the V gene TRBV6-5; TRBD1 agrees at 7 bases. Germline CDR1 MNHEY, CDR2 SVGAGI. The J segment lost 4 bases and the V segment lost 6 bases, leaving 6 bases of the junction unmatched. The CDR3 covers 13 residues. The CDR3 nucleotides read TGTGCCAGCAGGGGGGACAGATTGTACGAGCAGTACTTC. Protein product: CASRGDRLYEQYF.

The CDR3 protein is CASRQASGNTIYF. The CDR3 coding sequence is TGTGCCAGCAGACAGGCCTCTGGAAACACCATATATTTT. The V call is TRBV27, the J call TRBJ1-3, with D possibly being TRBD1 (5 bases). Germline V CDR1 and CDR2: MNHEY, SMNVEV (reference sequence). This CDR3 spans 13 amino acids. The germline V and J ends were trimmed by 6 bases and 0 bases, with 6 bases remaining between them.